This TCR beta chain was retrieved from a study of blood T cells in healthy people across ages. Study-level points and caveats: Researchers deemed the diversity estimates from one million T cells underestimates. Any changes in expanded clonotypes were possibly confounded, as donor CMV status remained unknown.

With regard to this clonotype: Antigen: not known.

Every donor provided ten milliliters of peripheral blood. Isolation of PBMCs gave at least 7 million cells per sample. Alongside a J-beta primer mix, a sample-barcoded 5' primer served in a second PCR lasting roughly 6 to 11 cycles. MiXCR was run by TCRdb on the 5' RACE reads, yielding one entry per CDR3 protein. The sample contains over 1,500,000 distinct CDR3 sequences, just under 50% of which appear only once. CDR1 is ENHRY and CDR2 is SYGVKD in the germline V gene. V was trimmed by 4 bases and J by 5 bases, leaving 18 bases between them. The CDR3 runs 16 residues. Sequencing was performed on blood. V and J are TRBV10-3 and TRBJ2-1; TRBD2 is a possible D gene (5 bases). The source is a woman aged 40 to 49 in good health. Here the CDR3 DNA reads TGTGCCATCAGTGGGGCAGACCGGACTCGAAACAATGAGCAGTTCTTC. It codes for CAISGADRTRNNEQFF.